These 7 T cell receptor beta chains came from one sample sequenced in a study of blood T cell repertoires in COVID-19. The method was immunoSEQ multiplex PCR; TCRdb's version includes in-frame clones alone and lacks a portion of them. The sample lists about 260,000 clones, approximately 84% occurring once. Sequencing input: peripheral blood. These receptors all stem from a woman of 80 years or more with acute or convalescent COVID-19.

As to this clone: The germline gene is not matched at one end of the junction; a read error may be the cause. The CDR3 region has the DNA TGTGCCAGCAGCGTTTTGACAGGGCTGCTGGTCTTC. This encodes CASSVLTGLLVF. The chain joins TRBV9 to TRBJ2-1, with 7 bases fitting TRBD1. The germline V gene has CDR1 SGDLS and CDR2 YYNGEE. The CDR3 is made up of 12 amino acids.

This sequence joins TRBV10-3 and TRBJ1-3; tentative D call: TRBD1 (5 bases). V was clipped by 0 bases and J by 1 base, with 13 bases between them. The CDR3 has 17 residues. CDR1 is ENHRY and CDR2 is SYGVKD in the germline V gene. CDR3 DNA: TGTGCCATCAGTGAGTCGAGTGGGGCCACGTCTGGAAACACCATATATTTT. Translated: CAISESSGATSGNTIYF.

This sequence joins TRBV21-1 and TRBJ2-5; the table gives TRBD1 as D, unverified against the DNA. TRBV21-1 is assigned pseudogene status. The CDR3 runs to 12 residues. The CDR3 DNA follows: TGTGCCAGCAGCTCACCCAGGCAGACCCAGTACTTC. It encodes CASSSPRQTQYF.

This chain joins TRBV28 and TRBJ2-5; TRBD1 matches 9 bases. Germline V gene sequence: CDR1 MDHEN, CDR2 SYDVKM. The CDR3 has 20 residues. V lost 2 bases, J lost 1 base, and 17 bases stayed unmatched. The CDR3 protein is CASSLGLQGQGIVVQETQYF. DNA of the CDR3: TGTGCCAGCAGTTTAGGGCTCCAGGGACAGGGTATAGTGGTCCAAGAGACCCAGTACTTC.

V usage is TRBV5-8 and J usage is TRBJ1-2; D is unclear. Germline lookup yields CDR1 SGHTS and CDR2 YDEGEE. The CDR3 is 13 amino acids. V was shortened by 7 bases and J by 7 bases, with 17 bases between the two germline ends. In nucleotides, the CDR3 is TGTGCCAGCGGTTCTGCGGGATTGGGTGGCTACACCTTC. This codes for CASGSAGLGGYTF. Full variable domain (remainder filled in from reference TRBV5-8 and TRBJ1-2): EAGVTQSPTHLIKTRGQQATLRCSPISGHTSVYWYQQALGLGLQFLLWYDEGEERNRGNFPPRFSGRQFPNYSSELNVNALELEDSALYLCASGSAGLGGYTFGSGTRLTVV.

V usage is TRBV3-1 (or the pseudogene TRBV3-2) and J usage is TRBJ1-2, with D perhaps matching TRBD1 (5 bases). Trimming shortened V by 7 bases and J by 5 bases, and 17 bases separated the two germline ends. The CDR3 spans 14 residues. Germline values: CDR1 LGHDT, CDR2 YNNKEL (reference sequence). The CDR3: CASTSRARGYGYTF. CDR3 in DNA: TGTGCCAGCACCTCTAGGGCAAGGGGATATGGCTACACCTTC.

The rearrangement joins TRBV5-1 to TRBJ1-4; D possibly corresponds to TRBD1 (6 bases). Germline assignment: CDR1 SGHRS and CDR2 YFSETQ. The CDR3 extends over 15 amino acids. V lost 0 bases, J lost 5 bases, and 11 bases lay in between. The CDR3: CASSLAPTGNEKLFF. The CDR3 region has the DNA TGCGCCAGCAGCTTGGCGCCGACAGGCAATGAAAAACTGTTTTTT.